The clone carrying this T cell receptor beta chain was seen more than once but under ten times. No antigen is known for it. Germline V CDR1 and CDR2: SGHDT, YYEEEE. V shed 4 bases and J 4 bases; nucleotides not matched to a gene: 4. The CDR3 totals 15 residues. Individually, cDNA molecules had unique molecular identifiers attached to them. TCRdb reprocessed the 5' RACE reads via MiXCR and lists one record per CDR3 protein. The sample holds 60,000 to 90,000 distinct CDR3 sequences, about a sixth seen once. These data come from a study of early T cells in non-severe SARS-CoV-2 infection. As for the study in general: From unsorted whole blood, bulk RNA was sequenced, and the chains remained unpaired. Study-level points and caveats: Anti-spike CD8 specificities were favored by VDJdb matching, whose results missed private and CD4 specificities.

Sequencing was carried out using whole blood. The gene calls are TRBV5-6 and TRBJ2-1, with 11 bases matching TRBD2. The TCR was taken from an adult who was a healthcare worker with PCR-confirmed SARS-CoV-2 infection or an uninfected control (not recorded which). The CDR3 DNA is TGTGCCAGCAGCCCCGGGACTAGCGGATACAATGAGCAGTTCTTC. This encodes CASSPGTSGYNEQFF.